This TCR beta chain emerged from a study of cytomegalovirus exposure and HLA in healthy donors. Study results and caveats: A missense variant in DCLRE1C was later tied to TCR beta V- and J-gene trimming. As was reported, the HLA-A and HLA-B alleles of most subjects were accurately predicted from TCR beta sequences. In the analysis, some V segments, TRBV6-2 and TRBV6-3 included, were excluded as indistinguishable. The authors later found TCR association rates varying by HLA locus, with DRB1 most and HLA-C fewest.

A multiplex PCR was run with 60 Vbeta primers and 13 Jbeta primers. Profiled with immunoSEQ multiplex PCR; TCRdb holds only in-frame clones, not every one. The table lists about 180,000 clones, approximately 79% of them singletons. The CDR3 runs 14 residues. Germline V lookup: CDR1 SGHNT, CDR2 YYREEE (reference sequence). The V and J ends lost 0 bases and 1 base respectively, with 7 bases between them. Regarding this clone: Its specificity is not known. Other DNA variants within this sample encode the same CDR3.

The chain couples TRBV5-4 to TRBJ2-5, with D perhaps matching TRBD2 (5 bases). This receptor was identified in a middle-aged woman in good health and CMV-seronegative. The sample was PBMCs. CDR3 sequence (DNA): TGTGCCAGCAGCTTGGCCCTAGCCCAAGAGACCCAGTACTTC. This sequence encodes CASSLALAQETQYF.